Following are 9 T cell receptor beta chains from one sample sequenced in a study of T cell responses to AZD1222 COVID-19 vaccine. Profiling relied on immunoSEQ multiplex PCR, and the TCRdb table lists in-frame clones only, not all of them. Of about 150,000 clones listed, around 94% are singletons. Sequencing was performed on peripheral blood, taken on day 0 of AZD1222 vaccination. The source is an adult in good health.

J is TRBJ2-5 and V is TRBV15; 11 nucleotides match TRBD1. CDR1 and CDR2 from the germline V gene are LNHNV and YYDKDF (reference sequence). This CDR3 spans 15 amino acids. V lost 5 bases, J lost 5 bases, and 7 bases stayed unmatched. CDR3 protein: CATSGRTGGFETQYF. Written as DNA, the CDR3 is TGTGCCACCAGCGGGAGGACAGGGGGCTTTGAGACCCAGTACTTC. The full variable domain, its missing parts supplied by reference TRBV15 and TRBJ2-5, is DAMVIQNPRYQVTQFGKPVTLSCSQTLNHNVMYWYQQKSSQAPKLLFHYYDKDFNNEADTPDNFQSRRPNTSFCFLDIRSPGLGDTAMYLCATSGRTGGFETQYFGPGTRLLVL.

This rearrangement joins TRBV27 to TRBJ1-2; D may be TRBD1 (5 bases). The CDR3 runs to 15 residues. Germline CDR1 is MNHEY and CDR2 is SMNVEV (reference sequence). Trimming took 0 bases from V and 4 from J, leaving 12 bases between them. The CDR3: CASSLSRGGGYGYTF. CDR3 in DNA: TGTGCCAGCAGTTTATCAAGGGGCGGGGGCTATGGCTACACCTTC.

CDR3 nucleotides: TGTGCCAGCAGCTTACGCGACCCCTATGGCTACACCTTC. This sequence encodes CASSLRDPYGYTF. This chain connects TRBV5-6 to TRBJ1-2; no definite D call. CDR3 size: 13 residues. Between the trimmed V and J ends, which lost 2 bases and 4 bases, there was a span of 9 bases. The germline CDR1 and CDR2 sequences are SGHDT and YYEEEE.

This chain connects TRBV6-2 or TRBV6-3 to TRBJ1-1; no clear D. V lost 5 bases and J 0 bases, leaving 16 bases between the germline ends. The CDR3 is made up of 16 amino acids. The germline gives CDR1 MNHEY, CDR2 SVGEGT. In DNA, the CDR3 is TGTGCCAGCAGTCACCAGGCAGAGAGCATGAACACTGAAGCTTTCTTT. Translating it yields CASSHQAESMNTEAFF.

V usage is TRBV2 and J usage is TRBJ1-2; D is unclear. V lost 7 bases, J lost 3 bases, and 6 bases lay in between. This CDR3 is built from 11 residues. Germline CDR1 and CDR2: SNHLY and FYNNEI. The CDR3: CASTYHYGYTF. The CDR3 region has the DNA TGTGCCAGCACCTATCACTATGGCTACACCTTC.

CDR3 residues: CASSPPNFNEQFF. The CDR3 nucleotides read TGTGCCAGCAGCCCCCCTAATTTCAATGAGCAGTTCTTC. This chain joins TRBV3-1 (or the pseudogene TRBV3-2) and TRBJ2-1; D is unresolved. Germline CDR1 reads LGHDT; CDR2 reads YNNKEL (reference sequence). The germline V and J ends were trimmed by 4 bases and 6 bases, with 10 bases remaining between them. The CDR3 covers 13 residues.

The chain links TRBV3-1 (or the pseudogene TRBV3-2) to TRBJ2-3, with 10 bases aligning to TRBD2. Losses at the gene ends were 4 bases for V and 0 bases for J; bases not matched to a gene: 1. Germline values: CDR1 LGHDT, CDR2 YNNKEL (reference sequence). The CDR3 runs 15 residues. The CDR3 reads CASSPTSGSTDTQYF. The CDR3 coding sequence is TGTGCCAGCAGCCCGACTAGCGGGAGCACAGATACGCAGTATTTT.

This chain uses TRBV2 with TRBJ2-1; no definite D call. The germline V gene encodes CDR1 SNHLY and CDR2 FYNNEI. The CDR3 sequence is 14 residues long. V was trimmed by 7 bases and J by 7 bases, leaving 17 bases between them. The CDR3 nucleotides read TGTGCCAGCACACGGACGACCACCATGAATGAGCAGTTCTTC. Its translation: CASTRTTTMNEQFF.

This chain joins TRBV5-4 and TRBJ2-4; D may be TRBD1 or TRBD2 (5 bases each). Trimming pared 4 bases from V and 8 bases from J, leaving 16 bases between. Germline-derived CDR1 and CDR2 are SGHNT and YYREEE (reference sequence). CDR3 length equals 14 residues. The CDR3 nucleotides read TGTGCCAGCAGCCTGAATACGGGGACGGACATTCAGTACTTC. Its translation is CASSLNTGTDIQYF.